These T cell receptor beta chains were read from a single sample in a study of CD8 T cells in Susac syndrome. MiXCR was run by TCRdb on the immunoSEQ multiplex PCR reads, yielding one entry per CDR3 protein. The sample lists approximately 190,000 distinct CDR3 sequences; about 94% were seen once. The sequencing input was CD4+ T cells from PBMCs. The origin of the receptors is a human donor with Susac syndrome. The CDR3 runs from the conserved cysteine through the conserved F or W. Each record gives: V gene, CDR3 protein.

TRBV30 CAWSVGGVNEQFF
TRBV21-1 CASSADQPQHF
TRBV12-3/TRBV12-4 CATRGPLNTEAFF
TRBV20-1 CRGELTSTDTQYF
TRBV18 CASSPRNQETQYF
TRBV7-8 CASSLLQTSSYEQYF
TRBV7-6 CASSPAGGGHYGYTF
TRBV2 CASVGTGTYNEQFF
TRBV3-1 CASSQGQGHTDTQYF
TRBV7-3 CASSLTGTGPTDTQYF
TRBV29-1 CSVDFLQGETQYF
TRBV27 CASSLTLVANTEAFF
TRBV2 CASSELTENQPQHF
TRBV2 CASSEGVLDPYEQYF
TRBV30 CAWSVLQGFNGYTF
TRBV6-4 CASSDSRDETQPQHF
TRBV30 CAATPGTGHSPLHF
TRBV5-1 CASSFTGNTGELFF
TRBV6-2/TRBV6-3 CASSLGLPGGETQYF
TRBV18 CASSRITSSGGRNEQFF
TRBV28 CASSFYKVGEFSYEQYF
TRBV20-1 CSAPNARGITEAFF
TRBV2 CASFTGTAKGELFF
TRBV7-8 CASSLGPRFRASGDTQYF
TRBV12-3/TRBV12-4 CASSSNRGLYEQYF
TRBV30 CAWTSSDTQYF
TRBV5-4 CASSLRGRDYEQYF
TRBV30 CAWSFWSYEQYF
TRBV28 CASRGLLNTEAFF
TRBV20-1 CSARDNRGGNQPQHF
TRBV11-1 CASSLQAMKEQFF
TRBV24-1 CATSGTPYNEQFF
TRBV5-4 CASSSGGPSRDTQYF
TRBV29-1 CSVVAELNTEAFF
TRBV30 CAWSPKMGGVAKNIQYF
TRBV9 CASSVTDNNQPQHF
TRBV10-3 CAIRSSGGDQETQYF
TRBV19 CASSILGQLGELFF
TRBV30 CAWGSQSNQPQHF
TRBV3-1 CASSQAVGAYTGELFF
TRBV4-2 CASSQARGYEQYF
TRBV30 CAWSNRAVAEAFF
TRBV5-1 CASSEVGLGEKLFF
TRBV19 CASNGGHTGELFF
TRBV10-3 CAMRGHGDSPLHF
TRBV3-1 CASSQVPVSSYEQYF
TRBV15 CATSRDLQVNSYEQYF
TRBV29-1 CSVERGYTGELFF
TRBV20-1 CSARGQYGYTF
TRBV7-6 CASSRPGGAYEQYF
TRBV15 CATSREGFREKLFF
TRBV20-1 CSAGRGGGSFEQYF
TRBV29-1 CSVGTDTQYF